This T cell receptor beta chain appears in the sequencing data of a study of PD-1 blockade in classical Hodgkin lymphoma. Study at large: Each patient was given nivolumab 3 mg/kg through a vein every 2 weeks. Study-level results: Repertoire differences have undefined causes, possibly disease activity or prior therapy. Newly diagnosed patients were reported to exhibit reduced baseline TCR diversity relative to healthy donors.

The table came from immunoSEQ multiplex PCR; TCRdb's copy has only in-frame clones and leaves some out. The sample lists fewer than 100,000 clones; about 93% were seen once. Regarding time point: cycle 4 day 1 (C4D1), after less than 7 weeks of nivolumab. Following autologous stem cell transplantation, relapse occurred in every patient, and exposure to brentuximab vedotin varied. Concerning this clone: The antigen is not known.

In germline, CDR1 is LNHNV, CDR2 YYDKDF (reference sequence). This CDR3 contains 16 residues. The trim removed 1 base at V and 3 bases at J, leaving 9 bases unmatched. The clonotype comes from a human donor with classical Hodgkin lymphoma. This chain links TRBV15 with TRBJ2-7, with 7 bases that match TRBD2. The source was peripheral blood mononuclear cells (PBMCs), collected before the fourth cycle of nivolumab. The CDR3 is CATSRGEREGFYEQYF. CDR3 DNA: TGTGCCACCAGCAGAGGGGAAAGGGAGGGGTTCTACGAGCAGTACTTC.